The clone carrying this TCR beta chain was picked up many times. No antigen is known for it. Unique molecular identifiers were attached to individual cDNA molecules. TCRdb re-analysed the 5' RACE reads in MiXCR, keeping a single row per CDR3 protein. The profile shows approximately 71,000 distinct CDR3 sequences, approximately 14% of them singletons. CDR3 length: 11 amino acids. Germline CDR1 MNHEY, CDR2 SVGEGT. Trimming left V 4 bases short and J 8 bases short, with 7 bases between. This record belongs to a study of early T cells in non-severe SARS-CoV-2 infection. Findings and caveats of the study: Private and CD4 specificities were missed by VDJdb matching, skewed to anti-spike CD8.

The sequenced material came from whole blood. The clonotype was recovered from an adult who was a healthcare worker with PCR-confirmed SARS-CoV-2 infection or an uninfected control (not recorded which). The chain is built from TRBV6-2 or TRBV6-3 and TRBJ2-3; no definite D call. The CDR3 region is CASSSTLTQYF. The CDR3 DNA reads TGTGCCAGCAGTTCAACCCTTACGCAGTATTTT.